This T cell receptor (beta chain) was identified during a study of a mutant IDH1 vaccine in newly diagnosed glioma. Study-wide context: Commencement of vaccination occurred 4-6 weeks following radiotherapy alone, or concurrently with temozolomide cycles. Patients previously underwent radiotherapy, temozolomide, or both, and most underwent both.

CDR3 length: 14 amino acids. The germline CDR1 and CDR2 sequences are LNHNV and YYDKDF (reference sequence). V was cut by 0 bases and J by 8 bases, with 13 bases left in between. Time point here: week 23, last vaccination. Mutant IDH1 20-mer peptide, at 300 ug, made up each vaccine dose, with topical imiquimod. The donor cohort comprised cases of new WHO grade 3 or 4 IDH1-mutant, ATRX-lost astrocytoma. Produced via immunoSEQ multiplex PCR; TCRdb's table is partial and in-frame only. In the table there are approximately 41,000 clones, roughly 76% of which are singletons. As to this clone: The antigen remains unidentified.

Overall study findings and caveats: Evidence of vaccine-induced immune responses was documented in approximately 93% of patients.

The TCR was taken from a man in his forties with glioma. The gene calls are TRBV15 and TRBJ1-2; a possible D gene is TRBD1 (5 bases). The specimen was PBMCs, collected from a glioma patient whose treatment included an IDH1 peptide vaccine. Here the CDR3 reads CATSRDKAGMGYTF. CDR3 DNA: TGTGCCACCAGCAGAGATAAGGCAGGGATGGGCTACACCTTC.